Listed below are T cell receptor beta chains from one sample, sequenced in a study of technical replicates of blood from a few donors. Using immunoSEQ multiplex PCR, the repertoire was profiled, and TCRdb retains in-frame clones only, with some absent. The sample shows some 60,000 clones, 90% to 95% of them seen only once. Input material: PBMCs. All receptors derive from a human donor in good health. Some clones in this sample may be carry-over from other donors' samples. The CDR3 runs from the conserved cysteine through the conserved F or W. D genes are given only for firm matches. Size values are once, few and many counts, or a class for expanded clones, and some rows have none.

-	once	TRBV27	TRBJ2-7	TGTGCCAGCAGTCGGGGCGGGACCTACGAGCAGTACTTC	CASSRGGTYEQYF
-	-	TRBV11-2	TRBJ2-7	TGTGCCAGCAGCCCCATCGGAGGGTCCTACGAGCAGTACTTC	CASSPIGGSYEQYF
TRBD2	-	TRBV5-6	TRBJ2-1	TGTGCCAGCAGGTCATACTCGGGAGGGACTAGCGGCTACAATGAGCAGTTCTTC	CASRSYSGGTSGYNEQFF
TRBD1	-	TRBV10-3	TRBJ2-3	TGTGCCATCAGGAGAGACAGGGGAACAGATACGCAGTATTTT	CAIRRDRGTDTQYF
TRBD1	medium-sized	TRBV6-1	TRBJ1-6	TGTGCCAGCAGCGCCGGGACAGGGGATAATTCACCCCTCCACTTT	CASSAGTGDNSPLHF
-	-	TRBV5-4	TRBJ2-3	TGTGCCAGCAGCTTGGCGGGGGAGAGGACAGATACGCAGTATTTT	CASSLAGERTDTQYF
TRBD2	-	TRBV7-9	TRBJ2-7	TGTGCCAGCAGCTCCCCAGGACTAGCGGGAAGCGAGCAGTACTTC	CASSSPGLAGSEQYF
TRBD1	-	TRBV7-9	TRBJ1-1	TGTGCCAGCAGGAGGGACAGGGGTGGTGACACTGAAGCTTTCTTT	CASRRDRGGDTEAFF
TRBD1	-	TRBV2	TRBJ1-1	TGTGCCAGCACCTTTGGGGGACAGGCAGCCCTTGAAGCTTTCTTT	CASTFGGQAALEAFF
-	-	TRBV5-1	TRBJ2-3	TGCGCCAGCAGCTCCTCAGGTAGCGGCAGCACAGATACGCAGTATTTT	CASSSSGSGSTDTQYF
TRBD1	-	TRBV5-1	TRBJ1-3	TGCGCCAGCAGCTTGGGGACAGGTGGCAACACCATATATTTT	CASSLGTGGNTIYF
-	-	TRBV11-3	TRBJ2-4	TGTGCCAGCAGCTGGTCGAAAGCCGAAAACATTCAGTACTTC	CASSWSKAENIQYF
TRBD1	-	TRBV11-2	TRBJ2-2	TGTGCCAGCAGTTCACCGGGACAGGAGCCTTCGAACACCGGGGAGCTGTTTTTT	CASSSPGQEPSNTGELFF
-	few	TRBV25-1	TRBJ1-1	TGTGCCAGCAGTGAATACCGGGGGGACACTGAAGCTTTCTTT	CASSEYRGDTEAFF
-	-	TRBV19	TRBJ1-1	TGTGCCAGTAGTACCCAGGGAGGGGGAGCTTTCTTT	CASSTQGGGAFF
TRBD1	-	TRBV5-1	TRBJ1-4	TGCGCCAGCAGCCTGGGGGACAGGTCATTCTCTCACTTACTGTTTTTT	CASSLGDRSFSHLLFF
TRBD2	once	TRBV7-3	TRBJ2-1	TGTGCCAGCAGAAGGACTAGCGCCGACAATGAGCAGTTCTTC	CASRRTSADNEQFF
TRBD1	-	TRBV7-2	TRBJ2-7	TGTGCCAGCAGCTCCTTGCCCGGACAGGTAGTCTACGAGCAGTACTTC	CASSSLPGQVVYEQYF
TRBD2	-	TRBV30	TRBJ2-1	TGTGCCTGGAGTGTAAAGTTAGGACTAGCGGGAGGCCCGAAGGGAGGAAAGAATGAGCAGTTCTTC	CAWSVKLGLAGGPKGGKNEQFF
TRBD1	-	TRBV5-1	TRBJ1-4	TGCGCCAGCAGCAGAGGACAGGGAATCGGTAATGAAAAACTGTTTTTT	CASSRGQGIGNEKLFF
TRBD1	-	TRBV2	TRBJ2-2	TGTGCCAGCAGAGACAGGGGTGACGGGGAGCTGTTTTTT	CASRDRGDGELFF
-	-	TRBV5-6	TRBJ1-5	TGTGCCAGCAGCTGGGGGGGGACTTCCAATCAGCCCCAGCATTTT	CASSWGGTSNQPQHF
TRBD2	-	TRBV5-4	TRBJ2-3	TGTGCCAGCAGCGTTACTAGCGGGGCCACAGATACGCAGTATTTT	CASSVTSGATDTQYF
-	few	TRBV7-2	TRBJ1-2	TGTGCCAGCAGCAAGGGACAATTCTATGGCTACACCTTC	CASSKGQFYGYTF
-	-	TRBV28	TRBJ2-7	TGTGCCAGCAGAAACAGGGTCCTCACCTACGAGCAGTACTTC	CASRNRVLTYEQYF
-	-	TRBV5-1	TRBJ1-1	TGCGCCAGCAGCTTGTGGGGCGACGCTGAAGCTTTCTTT	CASSLWGDAEAFF
TRBD2	-	TRBV4-3	TRBJ2-5	TGCGCCAGCAGCCAAGAACCGGCGGGGGGTCAAGAGACCCAGTACTTC	CASSQEPAGGQETQYF